The 4 T cell receptor beta chains below all came from one sample that was sequenced in a study of radiation and T cells in renal cell carcinoma. The sample's time point: blood 4 weeks post-SBRT, at nephrectomy. This sample's treatment: 15 Gy SBRT to primary tumor, nephrectomy 4 weeks later. Method: immunoSEQ multiplex PCR; TCRdb's copy keeps in-frame clones and lacks some. The data contain roughly 64,000 clones, 60% to 85% of them singletons. The source material was blood, sampled from a patient whose treatment included radiotherapy and nephrectomy. These receptors originate from a man in his 60s with renal cell carcinoma.

The gene calls are TRBV5-1 and TRBJ2-1, with 9 positions matching TRBD2. This CDR3 has 17 residues. V dropped 4 bases and J dropped 0; count of bases not matched to a gene: 8. Germline CDR1 SGHRS, CDR2 YFSETQ. CDR3 bases: TGCGCCAGCAGCGCGGGACTAGCCGACCTCTCCTACAATGAGCAGTTCTTC. Protein sequence: CASSAGLADLSYNEQFF.

The sample holds a few counts of this clone. The chain joins TRBV27 to TRBJ2-1, with 7 bases aligning to TRBD1. V lost 2 bases, J lost 7 bases, and 5 bases stayed unmatched. The germline V gene has CDR1 MNHEY and CDR2 SMNVEV (reference sequence). The CDR3 runs 14 residues. The DNA of the CDR3 is TGTGCCAGCAGTTTAAGTCTCAGGGGGAATGAGCAGTTCTTC. This gives the protein CASSLSLRGNEQFF.

V is TRBV5-6 and J is TRBJ1-2; D call uncertain. The CDR3 totals 14 residues. Germline CDR1 SGHDT, CDR2 YYEEEE. V lost 1 base, J lost 5 bases, and 12 bases lay in between. The CDR3 reads CASSLNGVRYGYTF. CDR3 nucleotides: TGTGCCAGCAGCTTGAACGGGGTTCGGTATGGCTACACCTTC.

CDR3 nucleotides: TGTGCCAGCAGTTTTCGGCAGACCTCCTACGAGCAGTACTTC. As protein: CASSFRQTSYEQYF. The chain has TRBV27 and TRBJ2-7; unclear D gene. The CDR3 extends over 14 amino acids. V was clipped by 3 bases and J by 0 bases, with 9 bases between them. Germline CDR1 MNHEY, CDR2 SMNVEV (reference sequence).